This entry is about one TCR beta chain. Its antigen is undetermined. TCRdb's table, derived via immunoSEQ multiplex PCR, lists solely in-frame clones and lacks some. Among roughly 150,000 clones listed, roughly 90% were seen once. This entry comes from a study of T cell responses to AZD1222 COVID-19 vaccine. Findings and caveats of the study: Spike-specific TCR breadth and depth went up after people got two AZD1222 doses.

The sample was peripheral blood, taken 28 days after the second AZD1222 dose. The receptor comes from an adult who received the AZD1222 COVID-19 vaccine.

This chain's CDR3 is CASSPPGRNNEQFF. The CDR3 nucleotides are TGTGCCAGCAGCCCCCCCGGCAGAAACAATGAGCAGTTCTTC. The V call is TRBV6-6, the J call TRBJ2-1; D not certain. Trimming cost V 6 bases and J 5 bases, with 14 bases left between them. The CDR3 has 14 residues. CDR1 is MNHNY and CDR2 is SVGAGI in the germline V gene (reference sequence).